This TCR beta chain came from a study of cytomegalovirus exposure and HLA in healthy donors. Findings and limits, study-wide: Based on reports, TCR beta sequences accurately predicted HLA-A and HLA-B alleles for most subjects. Later analysis associated a missense DCLRE1C variant with TCR beta V- and J-gene trimming. Data from an earlier analysis indicated that most TCR beta V segments were productive either about 87% or about 30% of the time. What was likely a sequencing artifact was a cluster of highly shared sequence variants.

Notes on this clone: What it recognizes is unknown.

J lost 2 bases, V lost 3 bases, and 6 bases had no gene match. The CDR3 sequence is 15 residues long. Germline CDR1 MNHEY, CDR2 SVGAGI. PCR involved 60 Vbeta and 13 Jbeta primers. Assay used: immunoSEQ multiplex PCR; TCRdb lists only in-frame clones, some missing. The sample has approximately 290,000 clones, about 80% seen once. The rearrangement links TRBV6-5 to TRBJ2-7; 8 positions agree with TRBD1. The sequencing input was PBMCs. The receptor was isolated from a girl aged 2 to 9 in good health and CMV-seronegative. The CDR3 region is CASSYRPDRAYEQYF. Written as DNA, the CDR3 is TGTGCCAGCAGTTATCGCCCGGACAGGGCCTACGAGCAGTACTTC.